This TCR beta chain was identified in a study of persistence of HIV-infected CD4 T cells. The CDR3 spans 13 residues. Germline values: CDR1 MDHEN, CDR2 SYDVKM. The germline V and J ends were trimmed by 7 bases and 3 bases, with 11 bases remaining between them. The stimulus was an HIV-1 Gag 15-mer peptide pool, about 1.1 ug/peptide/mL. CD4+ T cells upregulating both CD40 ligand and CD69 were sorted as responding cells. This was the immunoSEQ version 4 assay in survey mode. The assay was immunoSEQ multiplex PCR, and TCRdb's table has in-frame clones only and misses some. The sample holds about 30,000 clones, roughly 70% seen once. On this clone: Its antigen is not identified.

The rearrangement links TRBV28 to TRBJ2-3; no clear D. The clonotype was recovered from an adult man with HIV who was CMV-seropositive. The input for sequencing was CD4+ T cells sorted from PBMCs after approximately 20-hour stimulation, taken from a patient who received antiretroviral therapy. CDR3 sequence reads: CASTYLSTDTQYF. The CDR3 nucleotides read TGTGCCAGCACCTACTTGTCTACAGATACGCAGTATTTT.